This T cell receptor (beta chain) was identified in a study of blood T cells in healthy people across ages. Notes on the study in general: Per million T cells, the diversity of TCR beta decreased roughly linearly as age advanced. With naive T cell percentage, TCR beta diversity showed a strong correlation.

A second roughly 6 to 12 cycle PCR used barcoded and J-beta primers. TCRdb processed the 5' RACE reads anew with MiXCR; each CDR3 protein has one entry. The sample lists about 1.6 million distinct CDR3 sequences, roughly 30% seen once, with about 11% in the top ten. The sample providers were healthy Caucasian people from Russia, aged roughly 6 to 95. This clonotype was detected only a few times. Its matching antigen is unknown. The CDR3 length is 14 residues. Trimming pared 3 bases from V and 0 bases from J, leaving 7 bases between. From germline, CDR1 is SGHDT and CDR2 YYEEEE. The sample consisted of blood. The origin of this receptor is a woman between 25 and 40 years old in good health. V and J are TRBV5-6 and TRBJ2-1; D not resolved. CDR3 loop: CASSSTRSYNEQFF. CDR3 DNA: TGTGCCAGCAGCTCGACACGCTCCTACAATGAGCAGTTCTTC.